These 20 T cell receptor beta chains were all obtained from the same sample, sequenced in a study of beta chain features in type 1 diabetes. cDNA synthesis used the whole RNA isolate, giving expressed TCRB sequences. Profiled with immunoSEQ multiplex PCR; TCRdb holds only in-frame clones, not every one. Here the sample spans fewer than 250,000 clones, 13% to 15% being singletons. The source material was naive CD4+ T cells from blood. Every receptor here comes from a woman aged 40-49 years in good health.

The J gene is TRBJ1-6, the V gene TRBV5-1; 10 bases agree with TRBD1. The CDR3 is 15 residues long. The V gene's germline CDR1 is SGHRS and CDR2 YFSETQ. V trimming: 5 bases; J trimming: 7 bases; junction bases outside the gene matches: 6. CDR3 sequence: CASRGQGDWNSPLHF. CDR3 nucleotides: TGCGCCAGCAGAGGACAGGGGGATTGGAATTCACCCCTCCACTTT. Drawing the rest from reference TRBV5-1 and TRBJ1-6, the complete variable domain is KAGVTQTPRYLIKTRGQQVTLSCSPISGHRSVSWYQQTPGQGLQFLFEYFSETQRNKGNFPGRFSGRQFSNSRSEMNVSTLELGDSALYLCASRGQGDWNSPLHFGNGTRLTVT.

This clone was found a few times. This chain connects TRBV7-8 to TRBJ1-1, with D tentatively TRBD1 (6 bases). The CDR3 is made up of 14 amino acids. V was trimmed by 5 bases and J by 1 base, leaving 11 bases between them. Looked up from germline, CDR1 is SGHVS and CDR2 is FQNEAQ. CDR3 DNA: TGTGCCAGCAGCACCCGACAGGCGAACACTGAAGCTTTCTTT. Residues: CASSTRQANTEAFF.

V is TRBV5-4 and J is TRBJ1-1, with TRBD1 matching over 11 bases. The germline V gene encodes CDR1 SGHNT and CDR2 YYREEE (reference sequence). The CDR3 contains 16 residues. Trimming cost V 4 bases and J 1 base; bases outside gene matches: 6. CDR3 nucleotides: TGTGCCAGCAGCCCGGGGGGGACAGGGGGGAACACTGAAGCTTTCTTT. Encoded protein: CASSPGGTGGNTEAFF. Based on the CDR3 plus reference TRBV5-4 and TRBJ1-1, the full variable domain is ETGVTQSPTHLIKTRGQQVTLRCSSQSGHNTVSWYQQALGQGPQFIFQYYREEENGRGNFPPRFSGLQFPNYSSELNVNALELDDSALYLCASSPGGTGGNTEAFFGQGTRLTVV.

The rearrangement links TRBV5-1 to TRBJ2-7; 9 bases are shared with TRBD2. The CDR3 runs to 15 residues. V was pared by 4 bases and J by 1 base, with 6 bases of the junction left unmatched. Germline CDR1 is SGHRS and CDR2 is YFSETQ. The CDR3 nucleotides are TGCGCCAGCAGCCTGACTAGCGGACTATCCTACGAGCAGTACTTC. It specifies CASSLTSGLSYEQYF.

The V call is TRBV5-1, the J call TRBJ2-7; 11 bases align to TRBD2. Germline V gives CDR1 SGHRS, CDR2 YFSETQ. The CDR3 sequence is 19 residues long. The junction had 14 bases not matched to a gene; V was cut back by 2 bases and J by 1 base. CDR3 sequence reads: CASSFWSSGGRRGSYEQYF. The CDR3 coding sequence is TGCGCCAGCAGCTTTTGGTCTAGCGGGGGGCGGCGTGGATCCTACGAGCAGTACTTC. Supplemented by reference TRBV5-1 and TRBJ2-7, the full variable domain reads KAGVTQTPRYLIKTRGQQVTLSCSPISGHRSVSWYQQTPGQGLQFLFEYFSETQRNKGNFPGRFSGRQFSNSRSEMNVSTLELGDSALYLCASSFWSSGGRRGSYEQYFGPGTRLTVT.

The rearrangement links TRBV6-5 to TRBJ2-1, with 8 positions matching TRBD2. The CDR3 contains 14 residues. V shed 11 bases and J 7 bases; nucleotides not matched to a gene: 13. Germline V gene sequence: CDR1 MNHEY, CDR2 SVGAGI. The CDR3 coding sequence is TGTGCCGTCGGGGCGAGCGGGGGAACGAATGAGCAGTTCTTC. Amino acids: CAVGASGGTNEQFF.

The J gene is TRBJ2-7, the V gene TRBV4-1; D is possibly TRBD1 (6 bases). This CDR3 contains 16 residues. Trimming took 0 bases from V and 3 from J, leaving 15 bases between them. The germline V gene encodes CDR1 MGHRA and CDR2 YSYEKL. The CDR3 nucleotides are TGCGCCAGCAGCCAAGATATTTCGGGGACAATCTACGAGCAGTACTTC. Amino acids: CASSQDISGTIYEQYF.

This clone turned up a few times. The V gene is TRBV28, the J gene TRBJ2-7; 9 bases align to TRBD1. The ends lost 4 bases at V and 4 bases at J; junction bases unmatched: 11. The germline gives CDR1 MDHEN, CDR2 SYDVKM. The CDR3 spans 16 residues. This chain's CDR3 is CASSSPGTGTGYEQYF. Written as DNA, the CDR3 is TGTGCCAGCAGTTCCCCTGGGACAGGGACGGGGTACGAGCAGTACTTC. Based on the CDR3 plus reference TRBV28 and TRBJ2-7, the full variable domain is DVKVTQSSRYLVKRTGEKVFLECVQDMDHENMFWYRQDPGLGLRLIYFSYDVKMKEKGDIPEGYSVSREKKERFSLILESASTNQTSMYLCASSSPGTGTGYEQYFGPGTRLTVT.

The chain carries TRBV6-1 and TRBJ1-5; 7 bases fit TRBD1. This CDR3 spans 13 amino acids. Germline CDR1 and CDR2: MNHNS and SASEGT. Trimming at V came to 10 bases and at J to 1 base, leaving 4 bases not matched to a gene. CDR3 residues: CATTGQSNQPQHF. Here the CDR3 DNA reads TGTGCCACCACGGGACAGAGCAATCAGCCCCAGCATTTT.

V usage is TRBV9 and J usage is TRBJ2-7; 9 nucleotides match TRBD1. The CDR3 sequence is 15 residues long. Trimming at V came to 3 bases and at J to 4 bases, leaving 8 bases not matched to a gene. CDR1 is SGDLS and CDR2 is YYNGEE in the germline V gene. CDR3 protein: CASSARGQGYYEQYF. For the CDR3, the DNA is TGTGCCAGCAGCGCAAGGGGACAGGGTTATTACGAGCAGTACTTC.

This clone was observed a few times. This rearrangement joins TRBV5-6 to TRBJ1-1, with 7 bases that match TRBD1. J gave up 2 bases and V 8 bases, and 6 bases lay outside the gene matches. The V gene's germline CDR1 is SGHDT and CDR2 YYEEEE. This CDR3 is 13 amino acids long. CDR3 nucleotides: TGTGCCAGTCGCGACAGGGTTAACACTGAAGCTTTCTTT. Translated: CASRDRVNTEAFF.

In this sample, this clone turned up once. This chain joins TRBV5-1 and TRBJ2-7; 10 bases map to TRBD1. Germline CDR1 and CDR2: SGHRS and YFSETQ. The CDR3 loop spans 14 amino acids. Trimming removed 4 bases from V and 6 bases from J; junction bases left unmatched: 7. The DNA of the CDR3 is TGCGCCAGCAGCCCAGGGACAGGGGCGATCGAGCAGTACTTC. Its protein product is CASSPGTGAIEQYF.

This clone came up a few times. The chain uses TRBV7-2 and TRBJ2-1, with TRBD2 identical over 9 bases. V lost 1 base and J lost 4; bases outside the gene matches: 8. Germline V lookup: CDR1 SGHTA, CDR2 FQGNSA. The CDR3 covers 17 residues. The CDR3 loop is CASSLGPAGGLYNEQFF. CDR3 nucleotides: TGTGCCAGCAGCTTAGGTCCAGCGGGGGGACTTTACAATGAGCAGTTCTTC.

V gene TRBV4-2 combines with J gene TRBJ1-1, with TRBD1 as a possible D gene (5 bases). Germline lookup yields CDR1 LGHNA and CDR2 YNFKEQ. The V end was cut by 2 bases, the J end by 8 bases, with 18 bases between. The CDR3 length is 15 residues. The CDR3 DNA is TGTGCCAGCAGCCAACTATTTGACAGCGAAAAAGAAGCTTTCTTT. Translating it yields CASSQLFDSEKEAFF.

This clone showed up many times. The chain couples TRBV7-9 to TRBJ2-5, with 11 bases identical to TRBD1. Trimming cost V 4 bases and J 2 bases; bases outside gene matches: 3. CDR1 and CDR2 from the germline V gene are SEHNR and FQNEAQ (reference sequence). The CDR3 is 15 residues long. The CDR3 nucleotides read TGTGCCAGCAGCTCGGGGACAGGGGGACAAGAGACCCAGTACTTC. Encoded protein: CASSSGTGGQETQYF.

The V gene is TRBV2, the J gene TRBJ2-3, with TRBD2 matching over 7 bases. CDR3 length equals 15 residues. Trimming at V came to 3 bases and at J to 0 bases, leaving 3 bases not matched to a gene. Germline-derived CDR1 and CDR2 are SNHLY and FYNNEI. The CDR3 sequence is CASSDLGGSTDTQYF. The CDR3 DNA sequence: TGTGCCAGCAGTGACTTGGGGGGGAGCACAGATACGCAGTATTTT. The variable domain in full, with the rest retrieved from reference TRBV2 and TRBJ2-3, is EPEVTQTPSHQVTQMGQEVILRCVPISNHLYFYWYRQILGQKVEFLVSFYNNEISEKSEIFDDQFSVERPDGSNFTLKIRSTKLEDSAMYFCASSDLGGSTDTQYFGPGTRLTVL.

This clone was found a few times. The chain carries TRBV5-5 and TRBJ2-5, with D possibly TRBD1 on 5 matching bases. Trimming stripped 3 bases from V and 2 bases from J, with 14 bases between. The CDR3 extends over 15 amino acids. CDR1 is SGHKS, CDR2 YYEKEE, per germline (reference sequence). The CDR3 reads CASSWTQTLQETQYF. The CDR3 region has the DNA TGTGCCAGCAGCTGGACACAGACTCTTCAAGAGACCCAGTACTTC. The complete variable domain, with remaining parts taken from reference TRBV5-5 and TRBJ2-5, reads DAGVTQSPTHLIKTRGQQVTLRCSPISGHKSVSWYQQVLGQGPQFIFQYYEKEERGRGNFPDRFSARQFPNYSSELNVNALLLGDSALYLCASSWTQTLQETQYFGPGTRLLVL.

V usage is TRBV2 and J usage is TRBJ1-5; TRBD1 agrees at 7 bases. This CDR3 region has 13 residues. Germline lookup yields CDR1 SNHLY and CDR2 FYNNEI. V lost 8 bases, J lost 2 bases, and 3 bases stayed unmatched. DNA of the CDR3: TGTGCCAGCCTTGGACAGGGCAATCAGCCCCAGCATTTT. It yields the protein CASLGQGNQPQHF.

This clone was counted between two and nine times. The V gene is TRBV11-3, the J gene TRBJ2-5; D possibly corresponds to TRBD1 (5 bases). The germline CDR1 and CDR2 sequences are SGHNT and YENEEA. Trimming took off 2 bases at V and 3 bases at J, with 7 bases between the two ends. The CDR3 consists of 13 residues. CDR3 sequence (DNA): TGTGCCAGCAGCTTATTAGGGGAAGAGACCCAGTACTTC. It translates to CASSLLGEETQYF.

This chain uses TRBV2 with TRBJ1-1; the D gene is possibly TRBD1 (6 bases). Trimming took 4 bases from V and 4 from J, leaving 10 bases between them. The CDR3 loop spans 13 amino acids. The germline V gene encodes CDR1 SNHLY and CDR2 FYNNEI. CDR3 nucleotides: TGTGCCAGCAGTGCAGGGGCGGGCACTGAAGCTTTCTTT. The encoded protein is CASSAGAGTEAFF.